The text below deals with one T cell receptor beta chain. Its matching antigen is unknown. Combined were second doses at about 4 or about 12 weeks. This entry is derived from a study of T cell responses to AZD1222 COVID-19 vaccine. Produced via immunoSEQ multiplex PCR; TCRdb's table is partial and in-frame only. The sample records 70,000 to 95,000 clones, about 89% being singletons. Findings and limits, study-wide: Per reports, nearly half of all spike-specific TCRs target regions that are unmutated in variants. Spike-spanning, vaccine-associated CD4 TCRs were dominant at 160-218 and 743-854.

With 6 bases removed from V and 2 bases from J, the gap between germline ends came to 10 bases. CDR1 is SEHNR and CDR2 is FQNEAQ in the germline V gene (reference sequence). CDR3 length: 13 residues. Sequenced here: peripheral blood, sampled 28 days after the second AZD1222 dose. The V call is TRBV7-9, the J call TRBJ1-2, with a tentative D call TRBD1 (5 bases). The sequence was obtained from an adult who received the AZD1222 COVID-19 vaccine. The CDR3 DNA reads TGTGCCAGCAGAAAGGGGCCGAACTATGGCTACACCTTC. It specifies CASRKGPNYGYTF.